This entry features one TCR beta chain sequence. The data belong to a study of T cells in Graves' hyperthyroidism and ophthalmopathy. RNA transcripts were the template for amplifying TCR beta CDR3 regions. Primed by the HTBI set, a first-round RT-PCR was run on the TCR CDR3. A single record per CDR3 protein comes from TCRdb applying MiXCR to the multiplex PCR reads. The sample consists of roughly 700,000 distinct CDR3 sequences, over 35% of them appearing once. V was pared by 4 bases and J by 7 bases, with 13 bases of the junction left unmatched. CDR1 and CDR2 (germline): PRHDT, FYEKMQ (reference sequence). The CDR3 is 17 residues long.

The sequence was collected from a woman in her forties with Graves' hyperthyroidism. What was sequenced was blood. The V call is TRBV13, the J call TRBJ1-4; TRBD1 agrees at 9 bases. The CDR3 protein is CASSSRDRDGIGEKLFF. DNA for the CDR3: TGTGCCAGCAGCTCCCGGGACAGGGACGGTATCGGTGAAAAACTGTTTTTT. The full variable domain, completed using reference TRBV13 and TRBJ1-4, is AAGVIQSPRHLIKEKRETATLKCYPIPRHDTVYWYQQGPGQDPQFLISFYEKMQSDKGSIPDRFSAQQFSDYHSELNMSSLELGDSALYFCASSSRDRDGIGEKLFFGSGTQLSVL.